The 26 T cell receptor beta chains presented below share a single source sample, sequenced in a study of control samples from healthy donors and cancer patients. The method was immunoSEQ multiplex PCR; TCRdb's version includes in-frame clones alone and lacks a portion of them. The data show about 34,000 clones, about 88% seen once. What was sequenced was PBMCs. The receptor source for this set is a woman aged 40 to 50 with lung cancer.

The chain recombines TRBV7-3 with TRBJ2-3, with D hard to call. Looked up from germline, CDR1 is SGHTA and CDR2 is FQGTGA. This CDR3 is built from 15 residues. V was shortened by 0 bases and J by 0 bases, with 7 bases between the two germline ends. CDR3 in amino acids: CASSLTGGSTDTQYF. The CDR3 nucleotides read TGTGCCAGCAGCTTAACTGGCGGCAGCACAGATACGCAGTATTTT.

The chain combines TRBV5-1 with TRBJ1-3; 7 positions match TRBD1. J was trimmed by 0 bases and V by 4 bases; bases with no gene match: 13. The CDR3 spans 18 residues. The V gene's germline CDR1 is SGHRS and CDR2 YFSETQ. CDR3 protein: CASSPTPGQELSGNTIYF. The CDR3 DNA sequence: TGCGCCAGCAGCCCAACCCCCGGACAGGAACTCTCTGGAAACACCATATATTTT.

The chain uses TRBV27 and TRBJ2-1, with 8 bases lining up with TRBD1. V lost 5 bases and J lost 5; bases outside the gene matches: 8. Germline loops: CDR1 MNHEY, CDR2 SMNVEV (reference sequence). The CDR3 is 15 residues long. Written as DNA, the CDR3 is TGTGCCAGCAGTCCTGGACAGGGTCTAGACAATGAGCAGTTCTTC. The encoded protein is CASSPGQGLDNEQFF.

The chain combines TRBV28 with TRBJ2-5; possible D gene TRBD2, 5 bases. Germline V gives CDR1 MDHEN, CDR2 SYDVKM. This CDR3 comprises 14 residues. V lost 6 bases to trimming and J lost 7 bases, with 18 bases between them. The CDR3 coding sequence is TGTGCCAGCAGGATAGGTGGGGATCGGGGGACCCAGTACTTC. Translation gives CASRIGGDRGTQYF.

V is TRBV7-9 and J is TRBJ1-1; D gene uncertain. This CDR3 comprises 12 residues. Germline V gene sequence: CDR1 SEHNR, CDR2 FQNEAQ (reference sequence). V was pared by 1 base and J by 4 bases, with 4 bases between. CDR3 sequence: CASSLDPTEAFF. CDR3 bases: TGTGCCAGCAGCTTAGACCCCACTGAAGCTTTCTTT.

This sequence joins TRBV6-5 and TRBJ1-6, with 10 bases matching TRBD1. Germline values: CDR1 MNHEY, CDR2 SVGAGI. The CDR3 extends over 14 amino acids. V lost 6 bases to trimming and J lost 7 bases; unmatched junction nucleotides: 3. CDR3 sequence (DNA): TGTGCCAGCAGGGAGACAGGGGGCAATTCACCCCTCCACTTT. Protein sequence: CASRETGGNSPLHF.

The chain couples TRBV2 to TRBJ2-1, with D possibly matching TRBD1 (6 bases). Per germline, CDR1 SNHLY and CDR2 FYNNEI. V dropped 1 base and J dropped 4 bases, with 11 bases sitting between them. This CDR3 is built from 15 residues. The DNA of the CDR3 is TGTGCCAGCAGTGAAGGTAACAGGGCGTACAATGAGCAGTTCTTC. Translated, it gives CASSEGNRAYNEQFF.

The V gene is TRBV19, the J gene TRBJ2-1; 8 bases are a match to TRBD2. Losses at the gene ends were 7 bases for V and 10 bases for J; bases not matched to a gene: 9. Germline lookup yields CDR1 LNHDA and CDR2 SQIVND (reference sequence). The CDR3 consists of 13 residues. The CDR3 DNA reads as TGTGCCAGTAACCCTCTAACGGGAGGGGAGCAGTTCTTC. It encodes CASNPLTGGEQFF. The whole variable domain, remainder taken from reference TRBV19 and TRBJ2-1, is DGGITQSPKYLFRKEGQNVTLSCEQNLNHDAMYWYRQDPGQGLRLIYYSQIVNDFQKGDIAEGYSVSREKKESFPLTVTSAQKNPTAFYLCASNPLTGGEQFFGPGTRLTVL.

The CDR3 sequence is CASSQGRKGLAGETQYF. In DNA form, the CDR3 reads TGCGCCAGCAGCCAAGGGCGTAAGGGACTAGCGGGAGAGACCCAGTACTTC. The chain couples TRBV4-1 to TRBJ2-5, with 12 nucleotides matching TRBD2. This CDR3 region has 17 residues. In germline, CDR1 is MGHRA, CDR2 YSYEKL. Unmatched junction bases numbered 7, after V lost 1 base and J lost 4 bases.

This clone was observed a single time. V is TRBV7-9 and J is TRBJ2-3; possible D gene TRBD2, 5 bases. V shed 2 bases and J shed 2 bases, with 14 bases lying between them. Germline CDR1 SEHNR, CDR2 FQNEAQ (reference sequence). This CDR3 is built from 16 residues. As DNA, the CDR3 is TGTGCCAGCAGCTTAAGATGGGGAGAGGTCACAGATACGCAGTATTTT. This encodes CASSLRWGEVTDTQYF.

This clone counts as medium-sized. This CDR3 is also generated by other DNA sequences in the sample. The CDR3 here is CASSYDSGTGELFF. The CDR3 DNA is TGTGCCAGCAGTTACGACAGTGGGACCGGGGAGCTGTTTTTT. V and J are TRBV6-5 and TRBJ2-2; tentatively, D is TRBD1 (5 bases). The CDR3 totals 14 residues. V was trimmed by 2 bases and J by 5 bases, leaving 9 bases between them. Germline lookup yields CDR1 MNHEY and CDR2 SVGAGI.

In this sample, this clone turned up once. The chain uses TRBV28 and TRBJ2-3; TRBD2 matches at 13 bases. The V gene end was trimmed by 6 bases and the J gene end by 1 base; junction bases not matched to a gene: 7. This CDR3 comprises 17 residues. Per germline, CDR1 MDHEN and CDR2 SYDVKM. This CDR3 reads CASSPLGTSGGTDTQYF. CDR3 coding DNA: TGTGCCAGCAGCCCTCTCGGGACTAGCGGGGGCACAGATACGCAGTATTTT.

This chain uses TRBV4-2 with TRBJ1-5; tentatively, D is TRBD1 (5 bases). Germline V gene data show CDR1 as LGHNA and CDR2 as YNFKEQ. V lost 2 bases and J lost 2, with 10 bases in between. CDR3 size: 15 residues. The CDR3 loop reads CASSQMGRGNQPQHF. CDR3 coding DNA: TGTGCCAGCAGCCAAATGGGCAGGGGCAATCAGCCCCAGCATTTT.

The V call is TRBV19, the J call TRBJ2-3, with 8 bases lining up with TRBD1. Germline CDR1 LNHDA, CDR2 SQIVND (reference sequence). J gave up 2 bases and V 5 bases, and 6 bases lay outside the gene matches. CDR3 length equals 15 residues. In DNA form, the CDR3 reads TGTGCCAGTAGTGGACAGGGCGCCCTCACAGATACGCAGTATTTT. Amino acid sequence: CASSGQGALTDTQYF.

The chain combines TRBV6-2 or TRBV6-3 with TRBJ1-2, with D perhaps TRBD1 (6 bases). The CDR3 is 15 residues long. Trimming shortened V by 0 bases and J by 1 base, and 9 bases separated the two germline ends. CDR1 is MNHEY and CDR2 is SVGEGT in the germline V gene. The CDR3 DNA follows: TGTGCCAGCAGTTACTCCCCGGACAGTAACTATGGCTACACCTTC. It yields the protein CASSYSPDSNYGYTF.

The chain uses TRBV29-1 and TRBJ1-2, with D tentatively TRBD1 (6 bases). Looked up from germline, CDR1 is SQVTM and CDR2 is ANQGSEA. The CDR3 consists of 12 residues. Trimming pared 5 bases from V and 1 base from J, leaving 8 bases between. The CDR3 DNA follows: TGCAGCGTTAGGGGGGTTAACTATGGCTACACCTTC. Amino acids: CSVRGVNYGYTF.

The V and J genes are TRBV27 and TRBJ1-6; D ambiguous. The CDR3 sequence is 13 residues long. The ends were cut back, 2 bases at V and 11 bases at J, with 10 bases in the middle. Germline-derived CDR1 and CDR2 are MNHEY and SMNVEV (reference sequence). The CDR3 coding sequence is TGTGCCAGCAGTTTACAGGCGCCCCCACCCCTCCACTTT. Translated: CASSLQAPPPLHF.

The genes are TRBV7-9 and TRBJ1-4, with TRBD1 matching 7 bases. Germline V gives CDR1 SEHNR, CDR2 FQNEAQ (reference sequence). V lost 2 bases, J lost 7 bases, and 4 bases stayed unmatched. CDR3 length: 14 residues. DNA for the CDR3: TGTGCCAGCAGCTTACAGGGGGGAGGTGAAAAACTGTTTTTT. Translated: CASSLQGGGEKLFF.

The chain combines TRBV11-3 with TRBJ2-5; tentatively, D is TRBD2 (5 bases). This CDR3 comprises 13 residues. Looked up from germline, CDR1 is SGHNT and CDR2 is YENEEA. Trimming pared 1 base from V and 5 bases from J, leaving 8 bases between. The CDR3 DNA follows: TGTGCCAGCAGCTTAGCGGGAATGGAGACCCAGTACTTC. Translating gives CASSLAGMETQYF.

This chain links TRBV19 with TRBJ1-1, with TRBD1 matching 8 bases. The trim removed 6 bases at V and 3 bases at J, leaving 3 bases unmatched. Germline V gene data show CDR1 as LNHDA and CDR2 as SQIVND (reference sequence). The CDR3 spans 13 residues. The CDR3: CASRSQGDTEAFF. The CDR3 DNA sequence: TGTGCCAGTAGGTCACAGGGGGACACTGAAGCTTTCTTT. Looking up the rest from reference TRBV19 and TRBJ1-1 gives the full variable domain: DGGITQSPKYLFRKEGQNVTLSCEQNLNHDAMYWYRQDPGQGLRLIYYSQIVNDFQKGDIAEGYSVSREKKESFPLTVTSAQKNPTAFYLCASRSQGDTEAFFGQGTRLTVV.

The V gene is TRBV7-9, the J gene TRBJ1-5; D perhaps matches TRBD1 (6 bases). CDR1 is SEHNR and CDR2 is FQNEAQ in the germline V gene (reference sequence). The ends were cut back, 5 bases at V and 0 bases at J, with 11 bases in the middle. The CDR3 runs 15 residues. The CDR3 DNA reads as TGTGCCAGCAGCCGGGGGGCAGATAGCAATCAGCCCCAGCATTTT. Protein product: CASSRGADSNQPQHF. The entire variable domain, with the rest obtained from reference TRBV7-9 and TRBJ1-5, is as follows: DTGVSQNPRHKITKRGQNVTFRCDPISEHNRLYWYRQTLGQGPEFLTYFQNEAQLEKSRLLSDRFSAERPKGSFSTLEIQRTEQGDSAMYLCASSRGADSNQPQHFGDGTRLSIL.

The chain couples TRBV7-2 to TRBJ2-3, with TRBD2 matching 9 bases. Looked up from germline, CDR1 is SGHTA and CDR2 is FQGNSA. Losses at the gene ends were 3 bases for V and 7 bases for J; bases not matched to a gene: 5. CDR3 length equals 14 residues. The CDR3 spells CASSLAGGPYTQYF. The CDR3, as DNA: TGTGCCAGCAGCTTGGCGGGGGGGCCCTATACGCAGTATTTT.

The chain carries TRBV5-4 and TRBJ2-5, with D possibly being TRBD1 (7 bases). Germline CDR1 SGHNT, CDR2 YYREEE (reference sequence). The V and J ends lost 3 bases and 5 bases respectively, with 14 bases between them. This CDR3 has 14 residues. The CDR3 DNA follows: TGTGCCAGCAGCTCCAGGGGGGCCCCGGAGACCCAGTACTTC. Amino acid sequence: CASSSRGAPETQYF.

The rearrangement links TRBV5-1 to TRBJ1-2; TRBD1 is a possible D gene (6 bases). In germline, CDR1 is SGHRS, CDR2 YFSETQ. The CDR3 spans 13 residues. V lost 5 bases, J lost 8 bases, and 16 bases lay in between. The CDR3 sequence is CASSYAGEEGYTF. CDR3 nucleotide sequence: TGCGCCAGCAGTTACGCAGGGGAGGAGGGCTACACCTTC. Supplemented by reference TRBV5-1 and TRBJ1-2, the full variable domain reads KAGVTQTPRYLIKTRGQQVTLSCSPISGHRSVSWYQQTPGQGLQFLFEYFSETQRNKGNFPGRFSGRQFSNSRSEMNVSTLELGDSALYLCASSYAGEEGYTFGSGTRLTVV.

The chain recombines TRBV6-6 with TRBJ2-7; 9 bases are a match to TRBD2. Losses at the gene ends were 5 bases for V and 2 bases for J; bases not matched to a gene: 4. Germline-derived CDR1 and CDR2 are MNHNY and SVGAGI (reference sequence). The CDR3 covers 14 residues. DNA of the CDR3: TGTGCCAGCAGTAATAGCGGGGGTGCCTACGAGCAGTACTTC. Protein: CASSNSGGAYEQYF.

The chain carries TRBV3-1 (or the pseudogene TRBV3-2) and TRBJ1-1; a possible D gene is TRBD1 (5 bases). V was cut by 3 bases and J by 4 bases, with 18 bases left in between. CDR1 and CDR2 (germline): LGHDT, YNNKEL (reference sequence). The CDR3 consists of 16 residues. The DNA of the CDR3 is TGTGCCAGCAGCCAGATTCCCATGACAGTCGGCACTGAAGCTTTCTTT. Protein product: CASSQIPMTVGTEAFF.